A selection of T cell receptor beta chains follows, all from one sample in a study of early T cells in non-severe SARS-CoV-2 infection. MiXCR was run by TCRdb on the 5' RACE reads, yielding one entry per CDR3 protein. Among fewer than 75,000 distinct CDR3 sequences listed, less than 20% were seen once. Sequencing used whole blood, obtained at baseline. These receptors all come from an adult who was a healthcare worker with PCR-confirmed SARS-CoV-2 infection or an uninfected control (not recorded which). Each CDR3 is given with its conserved first and last residue. A D gene is named only where the DNA matches it firmly. Clone size appears in some rows only: once, few, many, or a class for an expanded clone.

d_gene: TRBD2; v_gene: TRBV20-1; abundance: few; j_gene: TRBJ2-3; CDR3nt: TGCAGTCACCTAGCGGGAGGGCCAGATACGCAGTATTTT; CDR3aa: CSHLAGGPDTQYF
d_gene: -; v_gene: TRBV5-1; abundance: -; j_gene: TRBJ1-1; CDR3nt: TGCGCCAGCAGCCTAGACCCCAACACTGAAGCTTTCTTT; CDR3aa: CASSLDPNTEAFF
d_gene: -; v_gene: TRBV20-1; abundance: many; j_gene: TRBJ2-7; CDR3nt: TGCAGTGCCGCTAAAGGGGGGGAGTACGAGCAGTACTTC; CDR3aa: CSAAKGGEYEQYF
d_gene: -; v_gene: TRBV28; abundance: few; j_gene: TRBJ1-2; CDR3nt: TGTGCCAGCAGTTCCCCCGGTGGGGGGGCCGCGTATGGCTACACCTTC; CDR3aa: CASSSPGGGAAYGYTF
d_gene: TRBD1; v_gene: TRBV10-3; abundance: many; j_gene: TRBJ1-5; CDR3nt: TGTGCCATCAGCTTCGACAGGGCTAACCAGCCCCAGCATTTT; CDR3aa: CAISFDRANQPQHF
d_gene: -; v_gene: TRBV20-1; abundance: -; j_gene: TRBJ1-2; CDR3nt: TGCAGTGCTAGCATTTTAGGTGGCTACACCTTC; CDR3aa: CSASILGGYTF
d_gene: TRBD1; v_gene: TRBV5-1; abundance: few; j_gene: TRBJ1-1; CDR3nt: TGCGCCAGCAGCTTTACAGGGGGCAGCGAAGCTTTCTTT; CDR3aa: CASSFTGGSEAFF
d_gene: -; v_gene: TRBV4-3; abundance: many; j_gene: TRBJ1-5; CDR3nt: TGCGCCAGCAGCCAAGATTGGGCGGAGCAGCCCCAGCATTTT; CDR3aa: CASSQDWAEQPQHF
d_gene: -; v_gene: TRBV18; abundance: -; j_gene: TRBJ1-6; CDR3nt: TGTGCCAGCTCACCAGAGGCCGGGGCCGGCGCACCCCTCCACTTT; CDR3aa: CASSPEAGAGAPLHF
d_gene: -; v_gene: TRBV19; abundance: many; j_gene: TRBJ1-5; CDR3nt: TGTGCCAGTAGTACAGGGAATCAGCCCCAGCATTTT; CDR3aa: CASSTGNQPQHF
d_gene: TRBD1; v_gene: TRBV20-1; abundance: -; j_gene: TRBJ1-2; CDR3nt: TGCAGTGCTGATCGTGCCGGGACAGGGAACTATGGCTACACCTTC; CDR3aa: CSADRAGTGNYGYTF
d_gene: -; v_gene: TRBV5-1; abundance: many; j_gene: TRBJ1-4; CDR3nt: TGCGCCAGCAGCTCGGGCGTCCCTCCAGGCAATGAAAAACTGTTTTTT; CDR3aa: CASSSGVPPGNEKLFF
d_gene: -; v_gene: TRBV3-1; abundance: -; j_gene: TRBJ1-6; CDR3nt: TGTGCCAGCAGCCAAGGCAGGGGAAATAATTCACCCCTCCACTTT; CDR3aa: CASSQGRGNNSPLHF
d_gene: TRBD1; v_gene: TRBV19; abundance: few; j_gene: TRBJ2-2; CDR3nt: TGTGCCAGTACCCCGGACAGGGGGTCGGCCGGGGAGCTGTTTTTT; CDR3aa: CASTPDRGSAGELFF
d_gene: TRBD1; v_gene: TRBV18; abundance: -; j_gene: TRBJ2-7; CDR3nt: TGTGCCAGCTCACCATCACCCGGACAGGGATACTCCTACGAGCAGTACTTC; CDR3aa: CASSPSPGQGYSYEQYF
d_gene: -; v_gene: TRBV30; abundance: many; j_gene: TRBJ1-2; CDR3nt: TGTGCCTGGAGTATCGGACAGAACTATGGCTACACCTTC; CDR3aa: CAWSIGQNYGYTF
d_gene: -; v_gene: TRBV3-1; abundance: -; j_gene: TRBJ2-3; CDR3nt: TGTGCCAGCAGCCCCCGGGGAGGCGGGGCCCGAGATACGCAGTATTTT; CDR3aa: CASSPRGGGARDTQYF
d_gene: -; v_gene: TRBV7-2; abundance: -; j_gene: TRBJ2-1; CDR3nt: TGTGCCAGCAGCTCCAACCAGGGGGGATACAATGAGCAGTTCTTC; CDR3aa: CASSSNQGGYNEQFF
d_gene: -; v_gene: TRBV2; abundance: -; j_gene: TRBJ2-1; CDR3nt: TGTGCCAGCAGTCAAAACCAGGGGCTTGAGCAGTTCTTC; CDR3aa: CASSQNQGLEQFF
d_gene: TRBD1; v_gene: TRBV12-3/TRBV12-4; abundance: many; j_gene: TRBJ1-5; CDR3nt: TGTGCCAGCAGTTTTGTGCAGGGGGGACGGGCGGATCAGCCCCAGCATTTT; CDR3aa: CASSFVQGGRADQPQHF
d_gene: -; v_gene: TRBV7-6; abundance: many; j_gene: TRBJ2-7; CDR3nt: TGTGCCAGCAGCCCCTCAACCCGGCAACTGGCTGTTGATGAGCAGTACTTC; CDR3aa: CASSPSTRQLAVDEQYF
d_gene: -; v_gene: TRBV30; abundance: many; j_gene: TRBJ2-1; CDR3nt: TGTGCCTGGATGAGGGGTCTTAGCTCCTACAATGAGCAGTTCTTC; CDR3aa: CAWMRGLSSYNEQFF
d_gene: TRBD1; v_gene: TRBV6-6; abundance: -; j_gene: TRBJ1-6; CDR3nt: TGTGCCAGCAGTGTCGACAGGGGAACCCATTCACCCCTCCATTTT; CDR3aa: CASSVDRGTHSPLHF
d_gene: -; v_gene: TRBV25-1; abundance: many; j_gene: TRBJ1-4; CDR3nt: TGTGCCAGCAGTGAGCGGGGGGCGCGGGGTGAAAAACTGTTTTTT; CDR3aa: CASSERGARGEKLFF
d_gene: -; v_gene: TRBV29-1; abundance: few; j_gene: TRBJ1-2; CDR3nt: TGCAGCGTTGTTGGAGAAAACTATGGCTACACCTTC; CDR3aa: CSVVGENYGYTF
d_gene: -; v_gene: TRBV19; abundance: -; j_gene: TRBJ2-7; CDR3nt: TGTGCCAGTAGTCCAAGGATCTCCTACGAGCAGTACTTC; CDR3aa: CASSPRISYEQYF
d_gene: -; v_gene: TRBV7-2; abundance: few; j_gene: TRBJ1-4; CDR3nt: TGTGCCAGCAGGAGAGGGGCCAATGAAAAACTGTTTTTT; CDR3aa: CASRRGANEKLFF
d_gene: -; v_gene: TRBV14; abundance: once; j_gene: TRBJ1-3; CDR3nt: TGTGCCAGCAGCCCTACAGGAAACACCATATATTTT; CDR3aa: CASSPTGNTIYF
d_gene: -; v_gene: TRBV12-3/TRBV12-4; abundance: few; j_gene: TRBJ2-2; CDR3nt: TGTGCCAGCAGTGACCTTCGGATGGGGATGCCTTCTCGGGAGCTGTTTTTT; CDR3aa: CASSDLRMGMPSRELFF
d_gene: -; v_gene: TRBV27; abundance: few; j_gene: TRBJ1-2; CDR3nt: TGTGCCAGCAGTCCCGGTTTAGCTAACTATGGCTACACCTTC; CDR3aa: CASSPGLANYGYTF
d_gene: -; v_gene: TRBV13; abundance: few; j_gene: TRBJ2-4; CDR3nt: TGTGCCAGCAGCTTAGCCGGACTGTCTATTCAGTACTTC; CDR3aa: CASSLAGLSIQYF
d_gene: TRBD1; v_gene: TRBV12-3/TRBV12-4; abundance: once; j_gene: TRBJ2-7; CDR3nt: TGTGCCAGCAGTTTAGCTGGGGACAGTGACTACGAGCAGTACTTC; CDR3aa: CASSLAGDSDYEQYF
d_gene: TRBD1; v_gene: TRBV6-1; abundance: few; j_gene: TRBJ1-5; CDR3nt: TGTGCCAGCAGTGGCAGGGGGAGCAATCAGCCCCAGCATTTT; CDR3aa: CASSGRGSNQPQHF
d_gene: -; v_gene: TRBV9; abundance: few; j_gene: TRBJ1-1; CDR3nt: TGTGCCAGCAGCCAGCAGCACACCATGCACACTGAAGCTTTCTTT; CDR3aa: CASSQQHTMHTEAFF
d_gene: -; v_gene: TRBV2; abundance: few; j_gene: TRBJ2-3; CDR3nt: TGTGCCAGCACCTACACAGATACGCAGTATTTT; CDR3aa: CASTYTDTQYF
d_gene: TRBD2; v_gene: TRBV20-1; abundance: -; j_gene: TRBJ2-5; CDR3nt: TGCAGTGCTACCGGTGCTAGCGGGGGGGCACAGGAGACCCAGTACTTC; CDR3aa: CSATGASGGAQETQYF
d_gene: -; v_gene: TRBV27; abundance: few; j_gene: TRBJ2-2; CDR3nt: TGTGCCAGCTCTAGAGGCCTGAACACCGGGGAGCTGTTTTTT; CDR3aa: CASSRGLNTGELFF
d_gene: -; v_gene: TRBV29-1; abundance: few; j_gene: TRBJ2-2; CDR3nt: TGCAGCGGCAGGGGATCGAACACCGGGGAGCTGTTTTTT; CDR3aa: CSGRGSNTGELFF
d_gene: -; v_gene: TRBV6-1; abundance: -; j_gene: TRBJ1-5; CDR3nt: TGTGCCAGCAGAAAGTTTAATCAGCCCCAGCATTTT; CDR3aa: CASRKFNQPQHF
d_gene: TRBD1; v_gene: TRBV29-1; abundance: -; j_gene: TRBJ2-7; CDR3nt: TGCAGCGTTGGGCGGGACAGGGGCAACGAGCAGTACTTC; CDR3aa: CSVGRDRGNEQYF
d_gene: -; v_gene: TRBV5-1; abundance: many; j_gene: TRBJ2-2; CDR3nt: TGCGCCAGCAGCCCCCGGGGTGGAGGGGAGCTGTTTTTT; CDR3aa: CASSPRGGGELFF
d_gene: -; v_gene: TRBV28; abundance: -; j_gene: TRBJ1-3; CDR3nt: TGTGCCAGCAGTTCTTCTGGGCAGGCGAGCTCTGGAAACACCATATATTTT; CDR3aa: CASSSSGQASSGNTIYF
d_gene: TRBD2; v_gene: TRBV19; abundance: -; j_gene: TRBJ2-1; CDR3nt: TGTGCCAGTAGTAAACACCTAGCGGGAGGGGTCGATGAGCAGTTCTTC; CDR3aa: CASSKHLAGGVDEQFF
d_gene: -; v_gene: TRBV6-4; abundance: -; j_gene: TRBJ1-1; CDR3nt: TGTGCCAGCAGGGACAGCTCTCGGGAAACTGAAGCTTTCTTT; CDR3aa: CASRDSSRETEAFF
d_gene: -; v_gene: TRBV20-1; abundance: few; j_gene: TRBJ2-4; CDR3nt: TGCAGTGCTACCCATCTATCGCATCTTGGCATTCAGTACTTC; CDR3aa: CSATHLSHLGIQYF
d_gene: -; v_gene: TRBV2; abundance: -; j_gene: TRBJ2-3; CDR3nt: TGTGCCACCCGGAGCACGAGCACAGATACGCAGTATTTT; CDR3aa: CATRSTSTDTQYF
d_gene: TRBD1; v_gene: TRBV2; abundance: -; j_gene: TRBJ2-1; CDR3nt: TGTGCCAGCAGTGTCCGGACAGGGCACTACAATGAGCAGTTCTTC; CDR3aa: CASSVRTGHYNEQFF
d_gene: -; v_gene: TRBV27; abundance: -; j_gene: TRBJ2-1; CDR3nt: TGTGCCAGCAGTCCGCTCGACACGTACAATGAGCAGTTCTTC; CDR3aa: CASSPLDTYNEQFF
d_gene: -; v_gene: TRBV30; abundance: -; j_gene: TRBJ1-3; CDR3nt: TGTGCCTGGAGTGTAGAAGGGAACTCTGGAAACACCATATATTTT; CDR3aa: CAWSVEGNSGNTIYF
d_gene: -; v_gene: TRBV6-2/TRBV6-3; abundance: few; j_gene: TRBJ2-5; CDR3nt: TGTGCCAGCAGTGACCCCGGAAGGGGGGAAAAAGAGACCCAGTACTTC; CDR3aa: CASSDPGRGEKETQYF
d_gene: -; v_gene: TRBV14; abundance: -; j_gene: TRBJ2-7; CDR3nt: TGTGCCAGCAGCCAACGGGGCGGCTACTACGAGCAGTACTTC; CDR3aa: CASSQRGGYYEQYF
d_gene: -; v_gene: TRBV7-2; abundance: few; j_gene: TRBJ1-1; CDR3nt: TGTGCCAGCAGCTTAGCGGAGCGGGCTCTCTTT; CDR3aa: CASSLAERALF
d_gene: -; v_gene: TRBV6-5; abundance: few; j_gene: TRBJ1-3; CDR3nt: TGTGCCACCAAACAGGGATCTGGAAACACCATATATTTT; CDR3aa: CATKQGSGNTIYF
d_gene: -; v_gene: TRBV5-1; abundance: few; j_gene: TRBJ2-7; CDR3nt: TGCGCCAGCAGCTCGGGGGCCGGACAGATCTACGAGCAGTACTTC; CDR3aa: CASSSGAGQIYEQYF